The subject of this entry is one T cell receptor beta chain. The data were taken from a study of cytomegalovirus exposure and HLA in healthy donors. The CDR3 runs to 16 residues. Germline V gives CDR1 LGHNA, CDR2 YNFKEQ. Trimming cost V 2 bases and J 9 bases; bases outside gene matches: 10. This PCR relied on a set of 60 Vbeta primers and 13 Jbeta primers. Clones were read by immunoSEQ multiplex PCR, and TCRdb kept only the in-frame ones, dropping some. The table shows 150,000 to 200,000 clones, with approximately 80% occurring only once. The sequencing input was PBMCs. This TCR was sampled from a boy aged 2 to 10 in good health and CMV-seronegative. The chain uses TRBV4-2 and TRBJ1-6; TRBD1 matches at 7 bases. The CDR3 is CASSQPSTGLGSPLHF. Here the CDR3 DNA reads TGTGCCAGCAGCCAACCCTCGACAGGGCTTGGTTCACCCCTCCACTTT.